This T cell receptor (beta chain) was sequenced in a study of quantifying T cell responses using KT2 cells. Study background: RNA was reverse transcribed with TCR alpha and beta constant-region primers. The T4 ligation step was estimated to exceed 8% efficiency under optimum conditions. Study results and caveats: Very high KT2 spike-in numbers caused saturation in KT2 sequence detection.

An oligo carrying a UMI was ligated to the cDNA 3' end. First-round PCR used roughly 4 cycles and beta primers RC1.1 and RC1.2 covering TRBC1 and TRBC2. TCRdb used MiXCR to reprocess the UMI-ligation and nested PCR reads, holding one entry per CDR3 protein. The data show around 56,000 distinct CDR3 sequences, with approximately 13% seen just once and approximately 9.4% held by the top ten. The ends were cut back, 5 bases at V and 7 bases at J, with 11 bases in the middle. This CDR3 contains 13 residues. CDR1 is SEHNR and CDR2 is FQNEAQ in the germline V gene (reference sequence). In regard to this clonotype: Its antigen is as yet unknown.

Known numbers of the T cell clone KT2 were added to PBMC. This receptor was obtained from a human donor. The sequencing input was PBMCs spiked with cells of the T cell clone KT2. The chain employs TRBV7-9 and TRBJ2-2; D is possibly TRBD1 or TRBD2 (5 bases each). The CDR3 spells CASSIRESGELFF. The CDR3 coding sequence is TGTGCCAGCAGCATCAGGGAGAGCGGGGAGCTGTTTTTT.